The clone carrying this T cell receptor (beta chain) appeared a single time. Its antigen is currently unknown. The data originate from a study of blood T cells in healthy people across ages. PCR was performed a second time for about 7 to 11 cycles using a sample-barcoded 5' primer and a J-beta primer mix. Each CDR3 protein gets one entry after TCRdb re-called the 5' RACE reads with MiXCR. The data contain fewer than 950,000 distinct CDR3 sequences, around 36% of them singletons. Overall study results and limits: A greater number of naive CD4+ cells and higher diversity distinguished long-lived donors from aged donors.

Germline-derived CDR1 and CDR2 are LNHDA and SQIVND (reference sequence). V was clipped by 9 bases and J by 4 bases, with 15 bases between them. CDR3 length equals 13 residues. Each sample gave at least 6.5 million isolated PBMCs. The sample was blood. The TCR originated in a young man in good health. V gene TRBV19 combines with J gene TRBJ1-2, with D maybe TRBD1 (6 bases). CDR3 nucleotide sequence: TGTGCCAGCACCCAACAGGGAGGCTATGGCTACACCTTC. It is translated as CASTQQGGYGYTF. The full variable domain, completed using reference TRBV19 and TRBJ1-2, is DGGITQSPKYLFRKEGQNVTLSCEQNLNHDAMYWYRQDPGQGLRLIYYSQIVNDFQKGDIAEGYSVSREKKESFPLTVTSAQKNPTAFYLCASTQQGGYGYTFGSGTRLTVV.